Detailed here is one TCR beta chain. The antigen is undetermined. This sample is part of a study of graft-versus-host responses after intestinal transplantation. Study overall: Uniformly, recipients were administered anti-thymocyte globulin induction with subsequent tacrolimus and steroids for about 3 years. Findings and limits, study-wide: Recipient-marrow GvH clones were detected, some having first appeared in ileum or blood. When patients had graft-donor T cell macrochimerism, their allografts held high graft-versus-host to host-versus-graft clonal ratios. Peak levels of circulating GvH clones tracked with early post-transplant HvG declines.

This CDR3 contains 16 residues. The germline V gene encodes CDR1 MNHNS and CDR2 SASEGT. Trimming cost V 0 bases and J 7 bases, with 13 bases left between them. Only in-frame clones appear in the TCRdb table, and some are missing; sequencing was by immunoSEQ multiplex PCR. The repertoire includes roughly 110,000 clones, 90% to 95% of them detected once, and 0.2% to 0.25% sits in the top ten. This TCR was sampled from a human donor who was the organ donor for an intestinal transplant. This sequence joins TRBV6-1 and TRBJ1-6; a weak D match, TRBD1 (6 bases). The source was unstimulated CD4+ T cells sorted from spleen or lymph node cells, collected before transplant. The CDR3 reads CASSEASGAENSPLHF. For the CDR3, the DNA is TGTGCCAGCAGTGAAGCTTCGGGGGCGGAGAATTCACCCCTCCACTTT.